Below are 12 T cell receptor beta chains sequenced from a single sample in a study of T-cell memory formation after mild COVID-19 (dated by TCRdb to the early 2020s). Libraries were built with 5' RACE. The instrument given in TCRdb is Illumina NovaSeq 6000. The raw public data were reprocessed by TCRdb itself: fastp quality trimming at Q25, MiXCR clonotype calling, in-frame beta chains only. Each CDR3 protein gets just one entry, which takes the most common genes and DNA from the rows behind it. Counted in this sample were over 500,000 distinct CDR3 sequences; 15% to 20% of them appeared once. Roughly 7.7% of the sample is in the top ten clones. Sequencing input: PBMCs or a T cell subset sorted from them (not recorded which). The receptors originated from an adult woman who had mild COVID-19 (a few samples of this study predate the infection). The sample titles of this study are shuffled in the database, so cell type and time point are left out; the donor was told from shared clones.

This rearrangement joins TRBV9 to TRBJ2-1; 7 bases map to TRBD2. V trimming: 0 bases; J trimming: 4 bases; junction bases outside the gene matches: 7. CDR1 is SGDLS, CDR2 YYNGEE, per germline. There are 16 residues in the CDR3. In DNA, the CDR3 is TGTGCCAGCAGCGTAGCCACGGGAGGAGTATACAATGAGCAGTTCTTC. Encoded protein: CASSVATGGVYNEQFF.

Only a few counts were recorded for this clonotype. The V gene is TRBV20-1, the J gene TRBJ1-1; D is uncertain. Trimming cost V 7 bases and J 1 base, with 13 bases left between them. The CDR3 contains 13 residues. Germline lookup yields CDR1 DFQATT and CDR2 SNEGSKA (reference sequence). In DNA form, the CDR3 reads TGCAGTGTCAGAACACGTCAGAACACTGAAGCTTTCTTT. Its translation is CSVRTRQNTEAFF.

Here the CDR3 reads CASSYSTGLTDTQYF. CDR3 coding DNA: TGTGCCAGCAGCTATTCGACAGGGCTCACAGATACGCAGTATTTT. V usage is TRBV5-4 and J usage is TRBJ2-3, with 7 bases fitting TRBD1. Germline loops: CDR1 SGHNT, CDR2 YYREEE (reference sequence). J gave up 2 bases and V 3 bases, and 6 bases lay outside the gene matches. The CDR3 has 15 amino acids.

This clonotype was detected a few times. The J gene is TRBJ2-7, the V gene TRBV7-9; TRBD2 agrees at 9 bases. The J segment lost 7 bases and the V segment lost 5 bases, leaving 6 bases of the junction unmatched. The CDR3 covers 13 residues. Germline CDR1 SEHNR, CDR2 FQNEAQ (reference sequence). CDR3 sequence reads: CASSRAGGGEQYF. The CDR3, as DNA: TGTGCCAGCAGCCGAGCGGGAGGTGGAGAGCAGTACTTC.

This rearrangement joins TRBV5-1 to TRBJ2-5, with 7 bases identical to TRBD1. The CDR3 has 14 amino acids. The trim removed 3 bases at V and 1 base at J, leaving 3 bases unmatched. Germline assignment: CDR1 SGHRS and CDR2 YFSETQ. In DNA, the CDR3 is TGCGCCAGCAGCTCACAGGGGACCCAAGAGACCCAGTACTTC. The encoded protein is CASSSQGTQETQYF.

This clonotype turned up a few times. The chain has TRBV6-5 and TRBJ1-2, with 8 bases fitting TRBD1. Germline V CDR1 and CDR2: MNHEY, SVGAGI. V was pared by 0 bases and J by 4 bases, with 4 bases of the junction left unmatched. The CDR3 consists of 15 residues. Here the CDR3 reads CASSYSGTGIYGYTF. CDR3 nucleotides: TGTGCCAGCAGTTACTCGGGGACAGGAATCTATGGCTACACCTTC.

The sample holds a few counts of this clonotype. The chain is built from TRBV29-1 and TRBJ1-1; D unclear. This CDR3 is built from 15 residues. The V gene's germline CDR1 is SQVTM and CDR2 ANQGSEA. V was clipped by 6 bases and J by 0 bases, with 17 bases between them. The CDR3 DNA reads TGCAGCGTCCCTATGGGCTCGGGGATGAACACTGAAGCTTTCTTT. The encoded protein is CSVPMGSGMNTEAFF.

This chain joins TRBV3-1 and TRBJ2-5; D might be TRBD2 (5 bases). The CDR3 has 15 residues. CDR1 and CDR2 from the germline V gene are LGHDT and YNNKEL (reference sequence). V was shortened by 5 bases and J by 2 bases, with 15 bases between the two germline ends. CDR3 nucleotide sequence: TGTGCCAGCAGCTCCCTACCCAGGACTCAAGAGACCCAGTACTTC. Translated, it gives CASSSLPRTQETQYF.

This clonotype was counted only a few times. The chain combines TRBV12-3 or TRBV12-4 with TRBJ1-2; the D gene is possibly TRBD1 (5 bases). Trimming removed 4 bases at V and 8 bases at J, with 14 bases between. The CDR3 is made up of 13 amino acids. The CDR3 spells CASSSRGGAGYTF. The DNA of the CDR3 is TGTGCCAGCAGTTCCCGGGGAGGGGCGGGCTACACCTTC.

This clonotype was counted between two and nine times. The CDR3, as DNA: TGTGCCAGCAGCTTGTCTTCTCAGGGCGTCTCTGAAGCTTTCTTT. Translation gives CASSLSSQGVSEAFF. The chain has TRBV7-9 and TRBJ1-1, with D perhaps matching TRBD1 (5 bases). Per germline, CDR1 SEHNR and CDR2 FQNEAQ (reference sequence). The CDR3 is 15 residues long. V lost 3 bases, J lost 6 bases, and 17 bases lay in between. Complete variable domain (other parts from reference TRBV7-9 and TRBJ1-1): DTGVSQNPRHKITKRGQNVTFRCDPISEHNRLYWYRQTLGQGPEFLTYFQNEAQLEKSRLLSDRFSAERPKGSFSTLEIQRTEQGDSAMYLCASSLSSQGVSEAFFGQGTRLTVV.

This clonotype was seen a handful of times. The chain carries TRBV19 and TRBJ1-2; no reliable D call. From germline, CDR1 is LNHDA and CDR2 SQIVND (reference sequence). CDR3 length: 11 residues. The V and J ends lost 1 base and 8 bases respectively, with 5 bases between them. CDR3 loop: CASSIALGYTF. DNA for the CDR3: TGTGCCAGTAGTATAGCTCTCGGCTACACCTTC.

This clonotype has just a few counts. The V and J genes are TRBV10-3 and TRBJ1-3; D is undetermined. Trimming removed 5 bases at V and 1 base at J, with 0 bases between. The germline gives CDR1 ENHRY, CDR2 SYGVKD. This CDR3 comprises 11 residues. This chain's CDR3 is CAISSGNTIYF. The CDR3 coding sequence is TGTGCCATCAGTTCTGGAAACACCATATATTTT.